The 29 T cell receptor beta chains reported below all come from one sample, sequenced in a study of blood T cell repertoires in COVID-19. The table came from immunoSEQ multiplex PCR; TCRdb's copy has only in-frame clones and leaves some out. The sample carries fewer than 200,000 clones, approximately 86% recorded once. Sequencing was performed on peripheral blood. The origin of the receptors is a woman aged 40 to 55 with COVID-19, enrolled during active disease.

The rearrangement links TRBV2 to TRBJ1-2; 8 positions match TRBD1. The V and J ends lost 10 bases and 3 bases, in that order; junction bases with no gene match: 4. The CDR3 is made up of 12 amino acids. From germline, CDR1 is SNHLY and CDR2 FYNNEI. CDR3 nucleotide sequence: TGTGCCACCGGACAGGGTTACTATGGCTACACCTTC. This gives the protein CATGQGYYGYTF. The variable domain in full, with the rest retrieved from reference TRBV2 and TRBJ1-2, is EPEVTQTPSHQVTQMGQEVILRCVPISNHLYFYWYRQILGQKVEFLVSFYNNEISEKSEIFDDQFSVERPDGSNFTLKIRSTKLEDSAMYFCATGQGYYGYTFGSGTRLTVV.

The V gene is TRBV19, the J gene TRBJ2-3, with 7 bases aligning to TRBD2. Germline values: CDR1 LNHDA, CDR2 SQIVND (reference sequence). V gave up 2 bases and J gave up 0 bases; unmatched junction bases: 2. The CDR3 extends over 15 amino acids. This CDR3 reads CASSILADSTDTQYF. CDR3 DNA: TGTGCCAGTAGTATACTAGCGGATAGCACAGATACGCAGTATTTT.

J is TRBJ2-1 and V is TRBV28; perhaps TRBD2 as D (5 bases). Germline-derived CDR1 and CDR2 are MDHEN and SYDVKM. The V end lost 8 bases, the J end lost 0 bases, and 11 bases lay between the germline ends. CDR3 length equals 14 residues. For the CDR3, the DNA is TGTGCCAGCTACGGGGATAGCTCCTACAATGAGCAGTTCTTC. Translation: CASYGDSSYNEQFF. Full variable domain (remainder filled in from reference TRBV28 and TRBJ2-1): DVKVTQSSRYLVKRTGEKVFLECVQDMDHENMFWYRQDPGLGLRLIYFSYDVKMKEKGDIPEGYSVSREKKERFSLILESASTNQTSMYLCASYGDSSYNEQFFGPGTRLTVL.

The chain is built from TRBV5-4 and TRBJ1-1; the D is unclear. The CDR3 runs 12 residues. The V end lost 2 bases, the J end lost 2 bases, and 4 bases lay between the germline ends. Germline lookup yields CDR1 SGHNT and CDR2 YYREEE (reference sequence). The CDR3, as DNA: TGTGCCAGCAGCTTTACTAACACTGAAGCTTTCTTT. Residues: CASSFTNTEAFF.

Only one count was recorded for this clone. The V gene is TRBV6-6, the J gene TRBJ2-5, with D possibly matching TRBD2 (6 bases). Trimming shortened V by 4 bases and J by 4 bases, and 16 bases separated the two germline ends. CDR1 and CDR2 from the germline V gene are MNHNY and SVGAGI (reference sequence). The CDR3 has 15 residues. CDR3 region: CASSLTGTLGETQYF. The CDR3 DNA reads TGTGCCAGCAGTTTAACCGGGACTTTGGGAGAGACCCAGTACTTC.

The chain recombines TRBV6-1 with TRBJ2-2; D not certain. CDR3 length: 13 amino acids. V was shortened by 1 base and J by 5 bases, with 5 bases between the two germline ends. CDR1 MNHNS and CDR2 SASEGT come from the germline V gene. This chain's CDR3 is CASSEGLTGELFF. For the CDR3, the DNA is TGTGCCAGCAGTGAAGGACTGACCGGGGAGCTGTTTTTT.

The CDR3 region has the DNA TGTGCCAGCAGCCGGGTGGGGGGGACAGGGGCCTTGAATGAAAAACTGTTTTTT. Translating it yields CASSRVGGTGALNEKLFF. The V gene is TRBV4-2, the J gene TRBJ1-4; 10 bases are a match to TRBD1. The CDR3 sequence is 18 residues long. Trimming at V came to 4 bases and at J to 5 bases, leaving 13 bases not matched to a gene. From germline, CDR1 is LGHNA and CDR2 YNFKEQ.

The chain links TRBV11-2 to TRBJ2-4, with D hard to call. The V end was cut by 3 bases, the J end by 8 bases, with 5 bases between. CDR1 SGHAT and CDR2 FQNNGV come from the germline V gene. This CDR3 region has 11 residues. The CDR3 bases are TGTGCCAGCAGCTTCGCGTACATTCAGTACTTC. This gives the protein CASSFAYIQYF. Variable domain in full (rest from reference TRBV11-2 and TRBJ2-4): EAGVAQSPRYKIIEKRQSVAFWCNPISGHATLYWYQQILGQGPKLLIQFQNNGVVDDSQLPKDRFSAERLKGVDSTLKIQPAKLEDSAVYLCASSFAYIQYFGAGTRLSVL.

The genes are TRBV6-5 and TRBJ2-7; no reliable D call. CDR1 and CDR2 from the germline V gene are MNHEY and SVGAGI. Trimming pared 7 bases from V and 4 bases from J, leaving 14 bases between. This CDR3 has 13 residues. Here the CDR3 DNA reads TGTGCCAGCACCCAGGTTACCCATTACGAGCAGTACTTC. The encoded protein is CASTQVTHYEQYF.

V is TRBV7-9 and J is TRBJ1-1; D might be TRBD1 (5 bases). V was trimmed by 5 bases and J by 4 bases, leaving 11 bases between them. This CDR3 is 13 amino acids long. Germline V gives CDR1 SEHNR, CDR2 FQNEAQ (reference sequence). CDR3 protein: CASSPSGGTEAFF. In DNA, the CDR3 is TGTGCCAGCAGCCCTAGCGGGGGCACTGAAGCTTTCTTT.

This chain links TRBV6-5 with TRBJ1-6; 8 bases match TRBD1. The length of the CDR3 is 15 residues. Per germline, CDR1 MNHEY and CDR2 SVGAGI. V trimming: 6 bases; J trimming: 6 bases; junction bases outside the gene matches: 7. CDR3 amino acids: CASSGLDRVNSPLHF. Here the CDR3 DNA reads TGTGCCAGCAGCGGTTTGGACAGGGTTAATTCACCCCTCCACTTT.

The genes are TRBV7-6 and TRBJ2-3; possible D gene TRBD1, 7 bases. With 3 bases removed from V and 3 bases from J, the gap between germline ends came to 13 bases. The CDR3 consists of 15 residues. CDR1 is SGHVS and CDR2 is FNYEAQ in the germline V gene. CDR3 sequence: CASSFRAGGTDTQYF. Written as DNA, the CDR3 is TGTGCCAGCAGCTTCAGGGCAGGGGGGACAGATACGCAGTATTTT.

The V call is TRBV20-1, the J call TRBJ1-1; the match to TRBD1 covers 7 bases. The germline gives CDR1 DFQATT, CDR2 SNEGSKA (reference sequence). The CDR3 has 11 amino acids. After removal of 6 bases from V and 11 bases from J, the junction contained 9 bases not matched to a gene. CDR3 loop: CSAVTGAIAFF. CDR3 DNA sequence: TGCAGTGCGGTAACAGGGGCCATCGCTTTCTTT.

The chain is built from TRBV27 and TRBJ2-1, with D possibly being TRBD1 (6 bases). In germline, CDR1 is MNHEY, CDR2 SMNVEV (reference sequence). Trimming took 0 bases from V and 6 from J, leaving 9 bases between them. The CDR3 runs 14 residues. The CDR3, as DNA: TGTGCCAGCAGTTTATCGACCAGGGGCAATGAGCAGTTCTTC. Translating gives CASSLSTRGNEQFF.

The CDR3 DNA sequence: TGCGCCAGCAGCTTGGGGCCAGCAGGGTTAGCTAATTCACCCCTCCACTTT. Its translation: CASSLGPAGLANSPLHF. The V gene is TRBV5-1, the J gene TRBJ1-6, with D possibly being TRBD1 (5 bases). The length of the CDR3 is 17 residues. The germline V gene has CDR1 SGHRS and CDR2 YFSETQ. Trimming left V 0 bases short and J 6 bases short, with 16 bases between. Drawing the rest from reference TRBV5-1 and TRBJ1-6, the complete variable domain is KAGVTQTPRYLIKTRGQQVTLSCSPISGHRSVSWYQQTPGQGLQFLFEYFSETQRNKGNFPGRFSGRQFSNSRSEMNVSTLELGDSALYLCASSLGPAGLANSPLHFGNGTRLTVT.

This chain joins TRBV7-2 and TRBJ2-1; D is undetermined. The CDR3 length is 13 residues. CDR1 SGHTA and CDR2 FQGNSA come from the germline V gene. Trimming pared 0 bases from V and 8 bases from J, leaving 8 bases between. Here the CDR3 reads CASSLAVLHEQFF. DNA for the CDR3: TGTGCCAGCAGCTTAGCGGTACTCCATGAGCAGTTCTTC. Complete variable domain (other parts from reference TRBV7-2 and TRBJ2-1): GAGVSQSPSNKVTEKGKDVELRCDPISGHTALYWYRQSLGQGLEFLIYFQGNSAPDKSGLPSDRFSAERTGGSVSTLTIQRTQQEDSAVYLCASSLAVLHEQFFGPGTRLTVL.

The rearrangement joins TRBV6-5 to TRBJ1-6; no reliable D call. Germline values: CDR1 MNHEY, CDR2 SVGAGI. The ends were cut back, 6 bases at V and 11 bases at J, with 17 bases in the middle. CDR3 length equals 14 residues. As DNA, the CDR3 is TGTGCCAGCAGCCCGAATCGGGGATCGACACCCCTCCACTTT. Its protein is CASSPNRGSTPLHF.

This clone has just a few counts. This chain uses TRBV30 with TRBJ1-1; perhaps TRBD1 as D (5 bases). The germline V gene encodes CDR1 GTSNPN and CDR2 SVGIG (reference sequence). The CDR3 extends over 15 amino acids. Trimming removed 6 bases from V and 1 base from J, with 18 bases in between. The CDR3 nucleotides read TGTGCCTGCCCAGTGGGGCCTATACCGAACACTGAAGCTTTCTTT. It yields the protein CACPVGPIPNTEAFF.

V is TRBV18 and J is TRBJ1-2; D call uncertain. Trimming took off 4 bases at V and 10 bases at J, with 16 bases between the two ends. Germline V CDR1 and CDR2: KGHSH, LQKENI. The CDR3 is made up of 13 amino acids. CDR3 DNA sequence: TGTGCCAGCTCACTTGATGGGCTACCGGACTACACCTTC. It translates to CASSLDGLPDYTF.

The CDR3, as DNA: TGTGCCAGCAGCAGCGGAGGGACGGTCAGAGAGACCCAGTACTTC. Its protein is CASSSGGTVRETQYF. V is TRBV7-9 and J is TRBJ2-5; D possibly corresponds to TRBD2 (6 bases). Trimming removed 5 bases at V and 4 bases at J, with 17 bases between. CDR1 SEHNR and CDR2 FQNEAQ come from the germline V gene (reference sequence). The CDR3 length is 15 residues.

V and J are TRBV7-3 and TRBJ1-6; the match to TRBD1 covers 7 bases. Germline assignment: CDR1 SGHTA and CDR2 FQGTGA. The CDR3 sequence is 16 residues long. Trimming at V came to 5 bases and at J to 6 bases, leaving 10 bases not matched to a gene. Here the CDR3 DNA reads TGTGCCAGCAGCAGGACAGGTCTAGGAGGTAATTCACCCCTCCACTTT. Protein product: CASSRTGLGGNSPLHF.

The rearrangement links TRBV4-1 to TRBJ2-1; TRBD2 matches at 12 bases. This CDR3 has 15 residues. Looked up from germline, CDR1 is MGHRA and CDR2 is YSYEKL. V gave up 5 bases and J gave up 10 bases; unmatched junction bases: 9. CDR3 DNA: TGCGCCAGCAGCGAACTAGCGGGAGGTTTAGGGGAGCAGTTCTTC. Translated: CASSELAGGLGEQFF.

This clone was counted a few times. This sequence joins TRBV6-5 and TRBJ1-1; D call uncertain. From germline, CDR1 is MNHEY and CDR2 SVGAGI. V lost 2 bases and J 2 bases, leaving 9 bases between the germline ends. The CDR3 has 14 residues. The CDR3 spells CASSYTSPNTEAFF. The CDR3 nucleotides are TGTGCCAGCAGTTACACATCACCTAACACTGAAGCTTTCTTT.

The rearrangement uses TRBV18 and TRBJ1-1, with D unclear. V was trimmed by 2 bases and J by 3 bases, leaving 10 bases between them. Germline-derived CDR1 and CDR2 are KGHSH and LQKENI. The CDR3 is 14 amino acids. The CDR3 sequence: CASSPTQAYTEAFF. CDR3 sequence (DNA): TGTGCCAGCTCACCAACGCAGGCCTACACTGAAGCTTTCTTT.

This chain links TRBV28 with TRBJ2-2, with TRBD2 matching 8 bases. The CDR3 has 17 residues. Germline CDR1 and CDR2: MDHEN and SYDVKM. V lost 6 bases, J lost 6 bases, and 15 bases stayed unmatched. CDR3 nucleotide sequence: TGTGCCAGCAGCGGATACCTCGGGACTAGAGTCTCCGGGGAGCTGTTTTTT. As protein: CASSGYLGTRVSGELFF.

In this sample, this clone turned up a few times. The rearrangement joins TRBV5-1 to TRBJ2-1; 8 nucleotides agree with TRBD1. Germline V gives CDR1 SGHRS, CDR2 YFSETQ. CDR3 size: 14 residues. With V trimmed by 0 bases and J by 8 bases, 4 bases remained unmatched. Written as DNA, the CDR3 is TGCGCCAGCAGCTTGGTTGGACAGGGTTATGAGCAGTTCTTC. It yields the protein CASSLVGQGYEQFF. Based on the CDR3 plus reference TRBV5-1 and TRBJ2-1, the full variable domain is KAGVTQTPRYLIKTRGQQVTLSCSPISGHRSVSWYQQTPGQGLQFLFEYFSETQRNKGNFPGRFSGRQFSNSRSEMNVSTLELGDSALYLCASSLVGQGYEQFFGPGTRLTVL.

The chain has TRBV7-3 and TRBJ2-2, with D unclear. This CDR3 comprises 15 residues. The germline V and J ends were trimmed by 5 bases and 9 bases, with 19 bases remaining between them. The germline gives CDR1 SGHTA, CDR2 FQGTGA. Written as DNA, the CDR3 is TGTGCCAGCAGCCCGTCCAGATTCCCACCCCGGGAGCTGTTTTTT. It is translated as CASSPSRFPPRELFF.

The chain carries TRBV30 and TRBJ2-2; the match to TRBD2 covers 8 bases. V shed 2 bases and J 4 bases; nucleotides not matched to a gene: 3. Germline V gene sequence: CDR1 GTSNPN, CDR2 SVGIG (reference sequence). CDR3 size: 14 residues. The CDR3 region has the DNA TGTGCCTGGAGTTTCGGGACTAGCACCGGGGAGCTGTTTTTT. Protein: CAWSFGTSTGELFF.

This chain links TRBV9 with TRBJ2-7; 8 nucleotides agree with TRBD1. The CDR3 loop spans 14 amino acids. V trimming: 0 bases; J trimming: 4 bases; junction bases outside the gene matches: 3. Germline assignment: CDR1 SGDLS and CDR2 YYNGEE. CDR3 loop: CASSVGTGKYEQYF. CDR3 nucleotide sequence: TGTGCCAGCAGCGTAGGGACAGGGAAGTACGAGCAGTACTTC.